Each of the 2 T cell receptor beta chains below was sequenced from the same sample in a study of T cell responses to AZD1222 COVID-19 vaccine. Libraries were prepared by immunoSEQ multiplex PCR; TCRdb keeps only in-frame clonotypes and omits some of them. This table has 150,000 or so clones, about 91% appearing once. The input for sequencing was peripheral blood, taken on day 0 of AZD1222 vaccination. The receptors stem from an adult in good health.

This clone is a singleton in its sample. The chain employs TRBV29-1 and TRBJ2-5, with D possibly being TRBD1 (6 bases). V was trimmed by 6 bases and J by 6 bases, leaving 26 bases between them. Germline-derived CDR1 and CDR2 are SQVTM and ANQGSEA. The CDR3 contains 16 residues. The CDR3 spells CSVGRKGATGPQTQYF. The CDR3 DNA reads TGCAGCGTCGGACGGAAAGGGGCTACAGGGCCCCAGACCCAGTACTTC.

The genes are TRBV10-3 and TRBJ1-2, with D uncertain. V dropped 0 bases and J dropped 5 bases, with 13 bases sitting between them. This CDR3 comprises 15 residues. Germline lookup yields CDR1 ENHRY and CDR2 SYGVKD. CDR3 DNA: TGTGCCATCAGTGAGTCAAAAGGCGGGCTTTATGGCTACACCTTC. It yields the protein CAISESKGGLYGYTF.